This T cell receptor beta chain was sequenced in a study of graft-versus-host responses after intestinal transplantation. Background on the study: Recipients obtained multivisceral, liver-intestinal, or isolated intestinal transplants.

The germline V and J ends were trimmed by 5 bases and 8 bases, with 15 bases remaining between them. The CDR3 spans 13 residues. Germline V gives CDR1 LNHDA, CDR2 SQIVND (reference sequence). Data came from immunoSEQ multiplex PCR; TCRdb stores just in-frame clones and leaves some out. This sample has about 97,000 clones, with about nine tenths found just once. The input for sequencing was PBMCs, taken 450 to 480 days after intestinal transplant. This clonotype was sampled from a human patient who received an intestinal transplant, so some T cells may come from the graft donor. V gene TRBV19 combines with J gene TRBJ1-2, with D unclear. Here the CDR3 DNA reads TGTGCCAGTAGTGAGTCGGGGATCTGGGGCTACACCTTC. This translates into CASSESGIWGYTF.